The subject of this entry is one TCR beta chain. There is no known antigen for this receptor. It has no much larger one-base neighbor in the sample; base qualities were not kept. Looking up the germline V gene (reference sequence) yields CDR1 MNHEY and CDR2 SMNVEV. Cut back by 3 bases and 2 bases, the V and J ends lie 13 bases apart. Inclusive of the bounding cysteine and phenylalanine, the CDR3 is 15 residues long. The CDR3 DNA has 45 bases and is translated from base 1. The cohort was made up of roughly 670 healthy bone marrow donors. Cohort members were all nominally healthy when sampled, although unrecorded immune exposures were likely present. The donor was CMV seronegative and belonged to the group of over 350 seronegative cohort members. A peripheral blood sample was collected from each donor, and TCR beta sequencing was performed on peripheral blood mononuclear cells. Genomic DNA was extracted from the blood cell samples with the Qiagen DNeasy Blood Extraction Kit.

Library construction relied on the immunoSEQ multiplex PCR assay. The multiplex PCR relied on a mix of 60 forward primers for TCR Vbeta segments and 13 reverse primers for TCR Jbeta segments. The CDR3 region of rearranged TCR beta genes was amplified from genomic DNA by a multiplex PCR assay. The Illumina HiSeq System was used to sequence the amplified TCR beta libraries as 87-base-pair reads. In the original analysis: A later analysis counted around 72 million unique TCR beta chains across the 700 or so repertoires, and roughly 10 million of these chains were shared by at least two donors. Raw reads were error-corrected and collapsed into unique sequences by a nearest-neighbor algorithm in which closely related sequences were merged to remove PCR and sequencing errors. V, D and J gene segments were assigned by aligning CDR3 sequences to IMGT reference sequences. Each retained sequence needed at least a six-nucleotide match to both a V gene segment and a J gene segment. A rearrangement counted as productive if the CDR3 had no stop codons and remained in frame with V and J, and every other rearrangement counted as non-productive. Following IMGT convention, CDR3 was defined as the stretch from the second conserved V-encoded cysteine to the conserved J-encoded phenylalanine. Sequences without an unambiguous match to a single V gene segment were excluded from the earlier analysis of 587 of the donors. In an earlier analysis of several hundred of the donors, V segments were called functional above 56.7% productive rearrangements and were called segregating when the between-donor standard deviation exceeded 5%. A statistical classification framework was built for diagnosing cytomegalovirus status from the catalog of TCR beta chain sequences. In a later analysis, TCR nucleotide sequences were compared against IMGT/GENE-DB human TR gene sequences so that V and J genes could be assigned. In a later analysis, CDR3 sequences and most-parsimonious VDJ recombination scenarios were assigned using the TCRdist pipeline. In a later analysis, each TCR beta chain was defined by its CDR3 amino acid sequence together with its V-gene family, and reads without a unique V-gene family were excluded. A later analysis removed 592 highly shared, low-generation-probability nucleotide sequences to deal with suspected cross-contamination and a sequencing artifact. In a later analysis, a clonal expansion index for each public chain was calculated from normalized within-repertoire ranks of inferred template counts. A later analysis computed generation probabilities with a VDJ recombination model fitted to out-of-frame rearrangements, and checked the results against IGoR. A later analysis scored TCR-TCR, TCR-HLA and TCR-CMV co-occurrence with hypergeometric tests, applying a repertoire-size bias correction to TCR pairs. A later analysis estimated false discovery rates by permuting HLA or CMV assignments 20 times. In a later analysis, co-occurring TCRs were grouped using DBSCAN, with TCRdist sequence similarity added in when clustering inside HLA-allele-positive subsets. Repertoires with fewer than 30,000 or more than 120,000 public chains, plus five repertoires with anomalous nucleotide sharing, were excluded from co-occurrence clustering. In its TCRdb copy, this immuneACCESS table keeps in-frame sequences only and misses some clones. Where compared with another copy, unresolved V genes explain less than half of these, and the others have no known cause. The V and J calls and clone size are taken from that table; D and trimming were inferred from the DNA. A total of some 150,000 clones appear in this sample, 50% to 75% of them only once. The ten largest make up around 2.5% of the sample.

The data stem from a study of cytomegalovirus exposure and HLA in healthy donors (dated by TCRdb to 2016 to 2017). About the investigation overall: An earlier analysis of roughly 500 of the donors reported more than 250 Gb of sequence data and around 110 million unique TCR beta sequences from 150 million to 200 million T cells. To predict cytomegalovirus infection status, the study brought together high-throughput TCR immunosequencing, statistical association of individual TCRs with disease status, and machine learning. An early release covering roughly 600 HLA-typed donors comprised about 300 gigabases of sequencing data and around 85 million unique TCR sequences. A handful of DR-DQ haplotypes were handled as single units for association and clustering because linkage in the cohort was strong. Among 300 to 450 genotyped donors of the cohort, an average of approximately 240,000 unique TCR beta nucleotide sequences were sequenced per donor, roughly 20% of them non-productive. A later analysis re-examined previously published TCR beta repertoires from around 670 donors and added high-resolution HLA genotyping to investigate patterns of TCR occurrence. The aim of the study was to test whether cataloging public T cell receptors could identify signatures of past pathogen exposure. Typing coverage varied by locus: roughly 620-640 donors for A, B, C, DRB1 and DQB1; approximately 500 for DQA1; more than 600 for DPA1; approximately 470 for DPB1. Class I and class II HLA loci were covered by the typing at four-digit resolution. Every discovery cohort repertoire had been produced on one sequencing platform. Of the roughly 400 genotyped donors, 81% were placed in the genetic ancestry cluster associated with self-reported Caucasian donors. An earlier analysis of fewer than 750 of the donors used high-throughput TCR beta sequencing to judge whether each TCR beta V gene segment behaved as functional or pseudogenic. A separate validation cohort of over 95 different subjects was used in addition to the approximately 700-subject first cohort. Genome-wide SNP genotypes for about 65% of the roughly 670 donors were used in a later genetic analysis, which treated that subset as a discovery cohort. The study profiled the T cell repertoires of around 700 subjects by immunosequencing and related them to cytomegalovirus serostatus. In the later analysis, no new phenotypic data were used to find candidate immune exposures; instead, reliance was placed on TCR beta sequences and their occurrence across donors. Alongside the repertoire data, information on donor age, sex, ethnicity and CMV serostatus was compiled. Broader findings and caveats from the paper: In an earlier analysis of some 640 of the donors, most TCR beta V segments were observed in productive rearrangements about 87% or about 30% of the time, broadly matching IMGT annotations. The authors suggested that the approach could potentially be generalized to other disease states and immunological phenotypes. In a later analysis, 16,951 TCR beta sequences were associated with specific HLA alleles at a false discovery rate of 0.05. A group of highly shared sequence variants was considered likely to be a technical artifact of the sequencing pipeline. Most TCR sequences were observed very rarely across donors, whereas some public TCRs were present in many individuals. A later genetic analysis reported fewer N-insertions in productive TCRs among donors in an Asian-associated ancestry cluster than the approximately 670-donor mean. A later genetic analysis associated a missense DCLRE1C variant with V-gene and J-gene trimming of TCR beta chains, and an independent cohort replicated the association. Roughly uniform sequencing depth across donors was assumed in presence/absence analyses, although this assumption may not hold. According to a later analysis, TCR association rates differed among HLA loci, with DRB1 alleles showing the most associated TCRs and HLA-C alleles showing the fewest. The study gave a list of 150 to 200 TCR beta chains associated with cytomegalovirus. The earlier analysis of approximately 560 of the donors excluded over 15 rarely observed V segments, including chromosome 9 orphons, because counts were too low. Because some donors lacked HLA typing at each locus, the association tests relied only on the typed subset. Linkage disequilibrium might explain the correlated functional status among segregating V segments, but an unknown experimental factor could not be ruled out. A further reported finding was that TCR beta sequences accurately predicted the HLA-A and HLA-B alleles for most subjects in the first cohort. In vitro tests confirmed that a few of the cytomegalovirus-associated TCR beta chains recognize cytomegalovirus antigens. The only immune exposure information available for the cohort was CMV serostatus. Compared with equally common non-associated chains, HLA-associated TCR beta chains in a later analysis were more clonally expanded and had lower generation probabilities. In a later analysis, several top co-occurrence clusters were reported to appear linked to parvovirus B19, influenza, CMV and Epstein-Barr virus. The classifier was reported to diagnose cytomegalovirus status with high specificity and sensitivity in both the original and validation cohorts. The 87-base-pair reads could not distinguish some IMGT-functional V segments, including TRBV6-2 and TRBV6-3, so those segments were excluded. When HLA alleles, especially DR and DQ, strongly co-occurred, TCR associations were difficult to assign to individual alleles. In this cohort, only TCR beta chains were sequenced, and detectable features were limited by the absence of alpha or paired-chain data. According to a later analysis, most CMV-associated TCR beta chains appeared to be HLA-restricted, and the HLA associations seemed to be driven largely by CMV exposure.

The chain couples TRBV27 to TRBJ1-2; the D gene identity is not certain. Sequencing input: PBMCs. This receptor was taken from a woman aged 40 to 50 in good health and CMV-seronegative. CDR3 region: CASSLSGKINYGYTF. The DNA sequence is given as TGTGCCAGCAGTTTGAGCGGGAAGATCAACTATGGCTACACCTTC.